This is a list of T cell receptor beta chains from one sample in a study of STAT5B mutations in CD4+ large granular lymphocyte leukemia. Assay: immunoSEQ multiplex PCR; the TCRdb copy retains only in-frame clones and omits some. In the table there are under 40,000 clones, approximately 72% of which are singletons. Input material: CD4+ T cells from blood buffy coats. Every receptor here comes from a human donor in good health. CDR3s include the opening cysteine and the closing phenylalanine or tryptophan.

J gene: TRBJ1-3
V gene: TRBV7-9
CDR3 protein: CASSIPGQGGNTIYF

J gene: TRBJ1-1
V gene: TRBV11-2
CDR3 protein: CASSFKRGVFF

J gene: TRBJ2-7
V gene: TRBV5-4
CDR3 protein: CASSWYRDRGNEQYF

J gene: TRBJ2-5
V gene: TRBV2
CDR3 protein: CASSGGRQETQYF

J gene: TRBJ2-5
V gene: TRBV25-1
CDR3 protein: CASVRAGEETQYF

J gene: TRBJ2-1
V gene: TRBV4-3
CDR3 protein: CASSQSWGGKVEQFF

J gene: TRBJ2-7
V gene: TRBV11-2
CDR3 protein: CASSLTRGSSYEQYF

J gene: TRBJ1-5
V gene: TRBV7-9
CDR3 protein: CASSLGGASNQPQHF

J gene: TRBJ1-2
V gene: TRBV6-6
CDR3 protein: CASSQDKNYGYTF

J gene: TRBJ2-7
V gene: TRBV9
CDR3 protein: CASSVGHGEQYF

J gene: TRBJ2-2
V gene: TRBV4-3
CDR3 protein: CASSQDIPGMNTGGLFF

J gene: TRBJ2-7
V gene: TRBV2
CDR3 protein: CASSTGPYYEQYF

J gene: TRBJ2-7
V gene: TRBV5-4
CDR3 protein: CASSLGNDYTYEQYF

J gene: TRBJ2-7
V gene: TRBV11-3
CDR3 protein: CASSQEGGVTQYF

J gene: TRBJ1-5
V gene: TRBV6-1
CDR3 protein: CASSGTRGSSNQPQHF

J gene: TRBJ2-5
V gene: TRBV2
CDR3 protein: CASSEYGTGKETQYF

J gene: TRBJ2-1
V gene: TRBV5-1
CDR3 protein: CASSLGTVWNEQFF

J gene: TRBJ1-1
V gene: TRBV2
CDR3 protein: CASNPDRNTEAFF

J gene: TRBJ1-2
V gene: TRBV4-1
CDR3 protein: CASSRDPTGTNYGYTF

J gene: TRBJ2-7
V gene: TRBV18
CDR3 protein: CASSPGTSKYEQYF

J gene: TRBJ1-1
V gene: TRBV27
CDR3 protein: CASSLAPRVNTEAFF

J gene: TRBJ1-4
V gene: TRBV30
CDR3 protein: CAWRRGEKLFF

J gene: TRBJ1-3
V gene: TRBV19
CDR3 protein: CASSIDLTGPGNTIYF

J gene: TRBJ1-2
V gene: TRBV6-6
CDR3 protein: CASTANGRREGYTF

J gene: TRBJ2-4
V gene: TRBV5-1
CDR3 protein: CASSLGSDLLAKNIQYF

J gene: TRBJ2-2
V gene: TRBV7-2
CDR3 protein: CASSPNLARNTGELFF

J gene: TRBJ1-6
V gene: TRBV4-3
CDR3 protein: CASSQAYPIYNSPLHF

J gene: TRBJ1-5
V gene: TRBV19
CDR3 protein: CASRGTGGSQPQHF

J gene: TRBJ2-5
V gene: TRBV18
CDR3 protein: CASSPQGETQYF

J gene: TRBJ2-2
V gene: TRBV28
CDR3 protein: CASSLHGLAYTGELFF

J gene: TRBJ1-2
V gene: TRBV10-3
CDR3 protein: CAISEPKQGDYGYTF

J gene: TRBJ2-1
V gene: TRBV13
CDR3 protein: CASSSRLAGGDEQFF

J gene: TRBJ2-1
V gene: TRBV5-6
CDR3 protein: CASSPDRGNEQFF

J gene: TRBJ2-7
V gene: TRBV7-3
CDR3 protein: CASSLGQGVDEQYF

J gene: TRBJ2-2
V gene: TRBV18
CDR3 protein: CASSPRDLYTGELFF